These 6 T cell receptor beta chains were all obtained from the same sample, sequenced in a study of early stage breast cancer tumors. Assay: immunoSEQ multiplex PCR; the TCRdb copy retains only in-frame clones and omits some. The profile shows roughly 53,000 clones, just over 90% of them singletons. Sequencing was carried out using blood. These receptors all stem from a person aged 65 to 85 with breast cancer.

CDR3 amino acids: CASSVGGGTTNTEAFF. The CDR3 coding sequence is TGTGCCAGCAGCGTAGGAGGAGGCACTACGAACACTGAAGCTTTCTTT. V usage is TRBV9 and J usage is TRBJ1-1; D unresolved. The CDR3 extends over 16 amino acids. Germline values: CDR1 SGDLS, CDR2 YYNGEE. Trimming left V 0 bases short and J 1 base short, with 13 bases between. The variable domain in full, with the rest retrieved from reference TRBV9 and TRBJ1-1, is DSGVTQTPKHLITATGQRVTLRCSPRSGDLSVYWYQQSLDQGLQFLIQYYNGEERAKGNILERFSAQQFPDLHSELNLSSLELGDSALYFCASSVGGGTTNTEAFFGQGTRLTVV.

The V call is TRBV11-2, the J call TRBJ2-1; possible D gene TRBD2, 5 bases. Deletions cut 4 bases from V and 7 bases from J, with 23 bases between. CDR1 SGHAT and CDR2 FQNNGV come from the germline V gene. This CDR3 has 17 residues. The CDR3 protein is CASSSRASLGPGNEQFF. The CDR3 coding sequence is TGTGCCAGCAGCTCCCGCGCATCGTTGGGTCCGGGGAATGAGCAGTTCTTC. The full variable domain, with the rest looked up from reference TRBV11-2 and TRBJ2-1, is EAGVAQSPRYKIIEKRQSVAFWCNPISGHATLYWYQQILGQGPKLLIQFQNNGVVDDSQLPKDRFSAERLKGVDSTLKIQPAKLEDSAVYLCASSSRASLGPGNEQFFGPGTRLTVL.

The chain couples TRBV9 to TRBJ1-1; D not certain. The CDR3 sequence is 14 residues long. V was cut by 4 bases and J by 1 base, with 11 bases left in between. The germline gives CDR1 SGDLS, CDR2 YYNGEE. CDR3 DNA sequence: TGTGCCAGCAGCCCCGTTACTGAGAACACTGAAGCTTTCTTT. Translated, it gives CASSPVTENTEAFF. Using reference TRBV9 and TRBJ1-1 for the parts outside the CDR3, the full variable domain is DSGVTQTPKHLITATGQRVTLRCSPRSGDLSVYWYQQSLDQGLQFLIQYYNGEERAKGNILERFSAQQFPDLHSELNLSSLELGDSALYFCASSPVTENTEAFFGQGTRLTVV.

This clone has a single count. The V and J genes are TRBV30 and TRBJ1-6; 12 nucleotides match TRBD1. Germline CDR1 GTSNPN, CDR2 SVGIG (reference sequence). CDR3 length: 15 residues. Trimming at V came to 4 bases and at J to 10 bases, leaving 8 bases not matched to a gene. The CDR3 here is CAWIDRDRGPSPLHF. The CDR3 nucleotides read TGTGCCTGGATAGACCGGGACAGGGGGCCATCACCCCTCCACTTT.

The rearrangement links TRBV5-1 to TRBJ2-7; D remains unclear. The CDR3 covers 13 residues. Trimming cost V 5 bases and J 0 bases, with 9 bases left between them. Germline assignment: CDR1 SGHRS and CDR2 YFSETQ. The CDR3 protein is CASRGGSSYEQYF. As DNA, the CDR3 is TGCGCCAGCAGAGGCGGATCCTCCTACGAGCAGTACTTC.

The genes are TRBV6-6 and TRBJ2-3; D is perhaps TRBD1 (5 bases). Germline loops: CDR1 MNHNY, CDR2 SVGAGI (reference sequence). V lost 7 bases, J lost 4 bases, and 18 bases lay in between. There are 15 residues in the CDR3. CDR3 DNA: TGTGCCAGCACCTGGGGCGGTACTGGGGCAGATACGCAGTATTTT. It yields the protein CASTWGGTGADTQYF.